This entry lists 5 T cell receptor beta chains sequenced from one sample in a study of cytomegalovirus exposure and HLA in healthy donors. The PCR had 60 Vbeta and 13 Jbeta primers. Measured with immunoSEQ multiplex PCR; TCRdb has only the in-frame clones, and not every one. Of some 110,000 clones in the sample, around 74% are singletons; the top ten hold 6.5% to 9.5%. The sequenced sample consisted of PBMCs. These receptors were collected from a woman aged 40 to 55 in good health and CMV-seropositive.

The gene calls are TRBV7-9 and TRBJ2-1, with D perhaps matching TRBD1 (6 bases). Per germline, CDR1 SEHNR and CDR2 FQNEAQ (reference sequence). The CDR3 loop spans 13 amino acids. Deletions cut 5 bases from V and 5 bases from J, with 10 bases between. The CDR3 bases are TGTGCCAGCAGCGTGGGGGCGAACAATGAGCAGTTCTTC. Protein sequence: CASSVGANNEQFF.

The chain employs TRBV7-8 and TRBJ2-5; 8 nucleotides agree with TRBD1. Germline loops: CDR1 SGHVS, CDR2 FQNEAQ. This CDR3 has 13 amino acids. Germline trimming cut 5 bases from V and 4 bases from J; bases unmatched to any gene: 3. The CDR3 nucleotides are TGTGCCAGCAGCCGGGACAGGAGAGAGACCCAGTACTTC. Its translation: CASSRDRRETQYF.

The chain uses TRBV11-2 and TRBJ1-2; D gene uncertain. The CDR3 is made up of 13 amino acids. The germline CDR1 and CDR2 sequences are SGHAT and FQNNGV. Deletions cut 5 bases from V and 7 bases from J, with 14 bases between. The CDR3 region has the DNA TGTGCCAGCAGCCCCCCCCGGAGATCTGGCTACACCTTC. Its translation: CASSPPRRSGYTF.

The chain recombines TRBV4-1 with TRBJ2-1; 7 nucleotides match TRBD2. CDR3 length: 14 amino acids. With V trimmed by 4 bases and J by 7 bases, 7 bases remained unmatched. CDR1 and CDR2 (germline): MGHRA, YSYEKL. The CDR3 is CASSRDYSINEQFF. The CDR3, as DNA: TGCGCCAGCAGCCGGGACTACTCCATAAATGAGCAGTTCTTC.

The rearrangement joins TRBV10-2 to TRBJ2-2; 16 bases align to TRBD2. This CDR3 is 16 amino acids long. V was clipped by 8 bases and J by 1 base; unmatched bases: 1. Per the germline V gene, CDR1 is WSHSY and CDR2 is SAAADI. CDR3: CASGTSGRGNTGELFF. In nucleotides, the CDR3 is TGCGCCAGCGGGACTAGCGGGAGGGGGAACACCGGGGAGCTGTTTTTT.